Following are 27 T cell receptor beta chains from one sample sequenced in a study of OX40 agonist ivuxolimab in advanced cancers. The repertoire was sequenced with immunoSEQ multiplex PCR; TCRdb's copy has only in-frame clones and lacks some. Among tens of thousands of clones listed, 70% to 90% were seen once. The source material was CD4+ or CD8+ T cells sorted from blood, sampled in a trial of the OX40 agonist ivuxolimab. The receptors stem from an adult with an advanced solid tumor such as melanoma, head and neck, liver or kidney cancer.

The J gene is TRBJ2-2, the V gene TRBV7-9; 12 bases map to TRBD1. The CDR3 length is 16 residues. Trimming at V came to 4 bases and at J to 7 bases, leaving 7 bases not matched to a gene. Germline V CDR1 and CDR2: SEHNR, FQNEAQ (reference sequence). In DNA form, the CDR3 reads TGTGCCAGCAGCTACTCCGGGACAGGGGGCAGCGGGGAGCTGTTTTTT. Encoded protein: CASSYSGTGGSGELFF.

The CDR3 reads CASSMGQEHLGQYF. CDR3 bases: TGTGCCAGTAGCATGGGGCAGGAACATTTGGGACAGTACTTC. This chain connects TRBV19 to TRBJ2-7; D might be TRBD1 (5 bases). Germline assignment: CDR1 LNHDA and CDR2 SQIVND (reference sequence). The CDR3 consists of 14 residues. Trimming cost V 6 bases and J 10 bases, with 22 bases left between them.

The sample holds one count of this clone. This rearrangement joins TRBV30 to TRBJ2-1; TRBD2 matches at 8 bases. CDR3 length: 13 residues. Trimming cost V 2 bases and J 8 bases; bases outside gene matches: 5. Germline V gene sequence: CDR1 GTSNPN, CDR2 SVGIG (reference sequence). The CDR3 sequence is CAWSRGGYDEQFF. The CDR3 coding sequence is TGTGCCTGGAGTCGGGGGGGGTACGATGAGCAGTTCTTC.

This rearrangement joins TRBV30 to TRBJ2-3; TRBD2 matches 10 bases. The CDR3 loop spans 16 amino acids. Per germline, CDR1 GTSNPN and CDR2 SVGIG (reference sequence). V dropped 1 base and J dropped 6; count of bases not matched to a gene: 10. The CDR3 region is CAWSDSGGPLMDTQYF. The DNA for the CDR3 is TGTGCCTGGAGTGATAGCGGGGGGCCGTTAATGGATACGCAGTATTTT.

This rearrangement joins TRBV14 to TRBJ1-1; tentative D call: TRBD1 (6 bases). In germline, CDR1 is SGHDN, CDR2 FVKESK. Trimming pared 0 bases from V and 11 bases from J, leaving 22 bases between. This CDR3 region has 16 residues. CDR3 nucleotides: TGTGCCAGCAGCCAAGATGGTTTCGGGGGGCGTAATGAGGCTTTCTTT. Translated, it gives CASSQDGFGGRNEAFF.

The rearrangement joins TRBV4-3 to TRBJ2-1; tentatively, D is TRBD2 (6 bases). The V gene's germline CDR1 is LGHNA and CDR2 YSLEER. V was shortened by 1 base and J by 0 bases, with 10 bases between the two germline ends. The CDR3 sequence is 16 residues long. CDR3 region: CASSQAAGSSYNEQFF. In DNA form, the CDR3 reads TGCGCCAGCAGCCAAGCCGCGGGGTCCTCCTACAATGAGCAGTTCTTC.

A few counts support this clone. The V call is TRBV29-1, the J call TRBJ2-1, with D perhaps matching TRBD1 (6 bases). From germline, CDR1 is SQVTM and CDR2 ANQGSEA. Deletions cut 3 bases from V and 9 bases from J, with 15 bases between. The length of the CDR3 is 13 residues. The CDR3 nucleotides are TGCAGCGTTGAGAACAGGGTAAGAGGTGAGCAGTTCTTC. This encodes CSVENRVRGEQFF.

J is TRBJ2-6 and V is TRBV6-1; possibly TRBD1 for D (6 bases). The V end lost 6 bases, the J end lost 1 base, and 10 bases lay between the germline ends. Germline CDR1 reads MNHNS; CDR2 reads SASEGT. This CDR3 contains 15 residues. The CDR3 region has the DNA TGTGCCAGCAGCCTTGGGACATCTGGGGCCAACGTCCTGACTTTC. As protein: CASSLGTSGANVLTF.

The rearrangement joins TRBV4-3 to TRBJ2-7; D remains unclear. The CDR3 totals 17 residues. Germline V CDR1 and CDR2: LGHNA, YSLEER. V lost 0 bases to trimming and J lost 2 bases, with 17 bases between them. The CDR3 coding sequence is TGCGCCAGCAGCCAAGAAGATTACGCGGACCATCCCTACGAGCAGTACTTC. This gives the protein CASSQEDYADHPYEQYF.

This clone was seen only once. The rearrangement uses TRBV27 and TRBJ1-3; a weak D match, TRBD1 (5 bases). The CDR3 loop spans 16 amino acids. The ends were cut back, 1 base at V and 2 bases at J, with 12 bases in the middle. The germline gives CDR1 MNHEY, CDR2 SMNVEV (reference sequence). The CDR3 protein is CASSLFVPGPGNTIYF. CDR3 sequence (DNA): TGTGCCAGCAGTTTATTCGTCCCAGGGCCTGGAAACACCATATATTTT.

In its sample, this clone was seen a few times. This chain links TRBV4-1 with TRBJ1-3; D gene unclear. Germline V CDR1 and CDR2: MGHRA, YSYEKL. V was shortened by 0 bases and J by 0 bases, with 9 bases between the two germline ends. The CDR3 is made up of 16 amino acids. CDR3 nucleotides: TGCGCCAGCAGCCAAGATCGAACTGTCTCTGGAAACACCATATATTTT. This codes for CASSQDRTVSGNTIYF.

The V gene is TRBV5-4, the J gene TRBJ2-7; perhaps TRBD1 as D (5 bases). V lost 4 bases, J lost 1 base, and 9 bases lay in between. The CDR3 totals 13 residues. In germline, CDR1 is SGHNT, CDR2 YYREEE (reference sequence). The CDR3 DNA sequence: TGTGCCAGCAGCCTTCAGGGTTCCTACGAGCAGTACTTC. This encodes CASSLQGSYEQYF.

This rearrangement joins TRBV27 to TRBJ2-5; 9 bases match TRBD1. V lost 5 bases, J lost 2 bases, and 6 bases stayed unmatched. The germline CDR1 and CDR2 sequences are MNHEY and SMNVEV (reference sequence). The CDR3 loop spans 15 amino acids. The CDR3 DNA reads as TGTGCCAGCAGTGGGACAGGGAGGGGGCAAGAGACCCAGTACTTC. This sequence encodes CASSGTGRGQETQYF.

This clone occurred once. The rearrangement joins TRBV29-1 to TRBJ2-1, with 12 bases lining up with TRBD2. J gave up 8 bases and V 5 bases, and 4 bases lay outside the gene matches. Germline V gene lookup returns CDR1 SQVTM and CDR2 ANQGSEA. There are 13 residues in the CDR3. As DNA, the CDR3 is TGCAGCGTTCTAGCGGGGGGGCGGGATGAGCAGTTCTTC. It codes for CSVLAGGRDEQFF.

The chain uses TRBV4-3 and TRBJ2-2; no firm D call. The CDR3 has 13 residues. Germline V gene data show CDR1 as LGHNA and CDR2 as YSLEER. V was cut by 0 bases and J by 7 bases, with 6 bases left in between. CDR3 bases: TGCGCCAGCAGCCAAGATCATAGCGGGGAGCTGTTTTTT. It specifies CASSQDHSGELFF.

The chain is built from TRBV5-1 and TRBJ1-1, with D perhaps matching TRBD1 (5 bases). V was trimmed by 4 bases and J by 10 bases, leaving 26 bases between them. The CDR3 totals 16 residues. Germline CDR1 reads SGHRS; CDR2 reads YFSETQ. The chain's CDR3 is CASSPYSNPTTGGAFF. Here the CDR3 DNA reads TGCGCCAGCAGCCCCTACTCAAATCCCACTACCGGGGGAGCTTTCTTT.

The chain couples TRBV28 to TRBJ2-3; 9 bases map to TRBD1. CDR3 length equals 15 residues. After removal of 5 bases from V and 3 bases from J, the junction contained 6 bases not matched to a gene. CDR1 MDHEN and CDR2 SYDVKM come from the germline V gene. The CDR3 coding sequence is TGTGCCAGCAGTACCGGGACAGGGTGGACAGATACGCAGTATTTT. Amino acids: CASSTGTGWTDTQYF. The variable domain in full, completed from reference TRBV28 and TRBJ2-3, reads DVKVTQSSRYLVKRTGEKVFLECVQDMDHENMFWYRQDPGLGLRLIYFSYDVKMKEKGDIPEGYSVSREKKERFSLILESASTNQTSMYLCASSTGTGWTDTQYFGPGTRLTVL.

The rearrangement links TRBV28 to TRBJ1-5; 8 nucleotides line up with TRBD1. The CDR3 loop spans 15 amino acids. Trimming at V came to 5 bases and at J to 7 bases, leaving 10 bases not matched to a gene. Germline V gene sequence: CDR1 MDHEN, CDR2 SYDVKM. The CDR3 bases are TGTGCCAGCAGTAAAAGGACAGGGCCGGAGCAGCCCCAGCATTTT. It codes for CASSKRTGPEQPQHF.

The CDR3 protein is CASSFSTSGGQSYEQYF. Here the CDR3 DNA reads TGTGCCAGCAGTTTCTCGACTAGCGGGGGCCAATCCTACGAGCAGTACTTC. The V call is TRBV28, the J call TRBJ2-7; 12 nucleotides match TRBD2. The CDR3 runs to 17 residues. V gave up 3 bases and J gave up 1 base; unmatched junction bases: 7. Germline CDR1 and CDR2: MDHEN and SYDVKM.

This clone appeared a single time. The gene calls are TRBV6-1 and TRBJ2-7; 7 bases align to TRBD1. The CDR3 extends over 14 amino acids. V dropped 3 bases and J dropped 0; count of bases not matched to a gene: 2. Per the germline V gene, CDR1 is MNHNS and CDR2 is SASEGT. The CDR3 here is CASSDGDSSYEQYF. Written as DNA, the CDR3 is TGTGCCAGCAGTGACGGGGACAGCTCCTACGAGCAGTACTTC.

This clone turned up a few times. V usage is TRBV7-6 and J usage is TRBJ2-1, with 14 positions matching TRBD2. The CDR3 extends over 16 amino acids. V shed 2 bases and J 5 bases; nucleotides not matched to a gene: 2. The germline CDR1 and CDR2 sequences are SGHVS and FNYEAQ. The CDR3, as DNA: TGTGCCAGCAGCTTAACGGGACTAGCGGGGGACAATGAGCAGTTCTTC. This codes for CASSLTGLAGDNEQFF.

This rearrangement joins TRBV6-1 to TRBJ2-1; D perhaps matches TRBD2 (6 bases). The V and J ends lost 4 bases and 2 bases respectively, with 9 bases between them. The length of the CDR3 is 14 residues. Germline values: CDR1 MNHNS, CDR2 SASEGT. This CDR3 is CASSGGETYNEQFF. The CDR3 nucleotides are TGTGCCAGCAGTGGCGGGGAGACCTACAATGAGCAGTTCTTC.

This clone has a single count. The V gene is TRBV28, the J gene TRBJ2-3, with D unclear. CDR1 is MDHEN, CDR2 SYDVKM, per germline. CDR3 size: 14 residues. Trimming left V 8 bases short and J 2 bases short, with 14 bases between. DNA of the CDR3: TGTGCCAGCTCGTACAGTACCAACACAGATACGCAGTATTTT. Protein product: CASSYSTNTDTQYF.

The J gene is TRBJ2-5, the V gene TRBV28; no definite D call. The CDR3 loop spans 12 amino acids. From germline, CDR1 is MDHEN and CDR2 SYDVKM. V lost 1 base and J 3 bases, leaving 3 bases between the germline ends. The CDR3 DNA is TGTGCCAGCAGTTTATCGAAAGAGACCCAGTACTTC. Encoded protein: CASSLSKETQYF.

The chain has TRBV19 and TRBJ1-5; no clear D. V lost 0 bases to trimming and J lost 6 bases, with 6 bases between them. The CDR3 is 13 amino acids. Germline V lookup: CDR1 LNHDA, CDR2 SQIVND (reference sequence). The CDR3 loop reads CASSIDRFQPQHF. As DNA, the CDR3 is TGTGCCAGTAGTATAGACAGATTTCAGCCCCAGCATTTT.

The V gene is TRBV7-3, the J gene TRBJ2-1, with 9 positions matching TRBD2. Per germline, CDR1 SGHTA and CDR2 FQGTGA. V lost 3 bases and J lost 5; bases outside the gene matches: 5. CDR3 size: 15 residues. CDR3 amino acids: CASSLAGTSNNEQFF. As DNA, the CDR3 is TGTGCCAGCAGCTTGGCCGGGACTAGCAACAATGAGCAGTTCTTC.

This chain links TRBV29-1 with TRBJ1-1; D might be TRBD1 (5 bases). This CDR3 region has 13 residues. Germline loops: CDR1 SQVTM, CDR2 ANQGSEA. V was pared by 1 base and J by 3 bases, with 9 bases between. CDR3 sequence: CSVEAPGYTEAFF. The CDR3 nucleotides are TGCAGCGTTGAAGCCCCAGGGTACACTGAAGCTTTCTTT.